The 28 T cell receptor beta chains in this list originate from one sample, sequenced in a study of T cells after yellow fever vaccination. MiXCR, run by TCRdb on the 5' RACE reads, gives a single entry per CDR3 protein. This sample has around 320,000 distinct CDR3 sequences, with approximately 4% found just once. This sample comprised PBMCs, obtained 15 days after the yellow fever booster vaccination. These receptors originate from a man aged 18-30 years who received the YFV17D yellow fever vaccine.

This clonotype was found many times. This chain uses TRBV4-2 with TRBJ2-1; unclear D gene. The CDR3 extends over 17 amino acids. The germline CDR1 and CDR2 sequences are LGHNA and YNFKEQ. Trimming removed 0 bases from V and 0 bases from J, with 12 bases in between. This CDR3 reads CASSQDLNSYSYNEQFF. The CDR3 bases are TGTGCCAGCAGCCAAGATTTAAACAGCTACTCCTACAATGAGCAGTTCTTC.

This clonotype was seen more than once but under ten times. The rearrangement uses TRBV2 and TRBJ2-2; D uncertain. Trimming shortened V by 4 bases and J by 2 bases, and 11 bases separated the two germline ends. In germline, CDR1 is SNHLY, CDR2 FYNNEI. The CDR3 sequence is 15 residues long. CDR3 loop: CASSGVYSNTGELFF. The CDR3, as DNA: TGTGCCAGCAGTGGGGTCTATTCAAACACCGGGGAGCTGTTTTTT.

This clonotype appeared a few times. The rearrangement joins TRBV4-1 to TRBJ2-3; D possibly corresponds to TRBD1 (5 bases). The CDR3 covers 14 residues. Trimming cost V 2 bases and J 6 bases, with 12 bases left between them. Germline assignment: CDR1 MGHRA and CDR2 YSYEKL. The CDR3 region has the DNA TGCGCCAGCAGCCAACAGGGCCCCACGGATACGCAGTATTTT. The encoded protein is CASSQQGPTDTQYF.

This clonotype occurred many times. The chain is built from TRBV4-3 and TRBJ1-6; D uncertain. Germline V gene data show CDR1 as LGHNA and CDR2 as YSLEER. V was shortened by 0 bases and J by 2 bases, with 8 bases between the two germline ends. The CDR3 extends over 16 amino acids. The CDR3 protein is CASSQDQATYNSPLHF. CDR3 nucleotides: TGCGCCAGCAGCCAAGACCAGGCCACCTATAATTCACCCCTCCACTTT.

V and J are TRBV6-2 or TRBV6-3 and TRBJ2-3; TRBD2 matches 9 bases. Germline lookup yields CDR1 MNHEY and CDR2 SVGEGT. Trimming removed 6 bases from V and 4 bases from J; junction bases left unmatched: 11. This CDR3 is 16 amino acids long. In DNA form, the CDR3 reads TGTGCCAGCAGCCCCCGGAAAGCGGGGGGCCCAGATACGCAGTATTTT. Translated, it gives CASSPRKAGGPDTQYF.

This clonotype was seen at least ten times. The chain combines TRBV4-3 with TRBJ1-2; possibly TRBD1 for D (6 bases). Per germline, CDR1 LGHNA and CDR2 YSLEER. V lost 1 base, J lost 5 bases, and 14 bases lay in between. The CDR3 has 15 residues. The CDR3 protein is CASSQGEWTAYGYTF. CDR3 coding DNA: TGCGCCAGCAGCCAAGGAGAGTGGACAGCATATGGCTACACCTTC.

This clonotype was recorded a few times. This chain joins TRBV29-1 and TRBJ1-1; 7 nucleotides line up with TRBD1. Per the germline V gene, CDR1 is SQVTM and CDR2 is ANQGSEA. The CDR3 runs to 13 residues. Here the CDR3 DNA reads TGCATCGCCCGGGGACAGCAGTTAACTGAAGCTTTCTTT. Its protein product is CIARGQQLTEAFF.

This clonotype was seen ten or more times. V and J are TRBV12-3 or TRBV12-4 and TRBJ2-7, with D possibly being TRBD1 (5 bases). Trimming took 2 bases from V and 2 from J, leaving 13 bases between them. The CDR3 is made up of 15 amino acids. In DNA, the CDR3 is TGTGCCAGCAGTTTACACAGGCCCGTTACCTACGAGCAGTACTTC. This gives the protein CASSLHRPVTYEQYF.

This clonotype was found many times. An end of the junction differs from the germline gene, which may be a read error. The chain carries TRBV24-1 and TRBJ2-5; D remains ambiguous. The CDR3 is made up of 14 amino acids. The germline V gene encodes CDR1 KGHDR and CDR2 SFDVKD. CDR3 bases: TGTGCCACCAGTGATCCCTGGACCCAAGGGACCCAGTACTTC. Residues: CATSDPWTQGTQYF.

This clonotype was recorded at least ten times. The rearrangement joins TRBV28 to TRBJ2-3; 10 nucleotides agree with TRBD2. The CDR3 totals 15 residues. The germline CDR1 and CDR2 sequences are MDHEN and SYDVKM. Losses at the gene ends were 7 bases for V and 9 bases for J; bases not matched to a gene: 13. The CDR3 DNA reads as TGTGCCAGCACCCCCCGCGCTGAGACTAGCGGGACGCAGTATTTT. It encodes CASTPRAETSGTQYF.

This clonotype was observed many times. The rearrangement joins TRBV14 to TRBJ2-3, with 12 nucleotides matching TRBD2. Germline lookup yields CDR1 SGHDN and CDR2 FVKESK. Trimming at V came to 3 bases and at J to 2 bases, leaving 9 bases not matched to a gene. This CDR3 is 18 amino acids long. This CDR3 is CASSQRPGLAGTTDTQYF. The CDR3 DNA is TGTGCCAGCAGCCAGCGCCCCGGACTAGCGGGGACCACAGATACGCAGTATTTT.

As DNA, the CDR3 is TGTGCCAGCAGCCAAGTTACCCTCTACGAGCAGTACTTC. Protein product: CASSQVTLYEQYF. The rearrangement links TRBV14 to TRBJ2-7; D uncertain. Germline V CDR1 and CDR2: SGHDN, FVKESK. Trimming left V 1 base short and J 3 bases short, with 7 bases between. The CDR3 runs 13 residues.

In this sample, this clonotype turned up many times. The rearrangement joins TRBV6-2 or TRBV6-3 to TRBJ1-1; 7 positions agree with TRBD1. Germline CDR1 is MNHEY and CDR2 is SVGEGT. This CDR3 is 16 amino acids long. J gave up 1 base and V 6 bases, and 11 bases lay outside the gene matches. CDR3 region: CASSGDREAKNTEAFF. For the CDR3, the DNA is TGTGCCAGCAGCGGCGACAGGGAGGCTAAGAACACTGAAGCTTTCTTT.

This clonotype was seen only a few times. The junction departs from the called germline gene at one end, perhaps through a read error. The chain joins TRBV12-3 or TRBV12-4 to TRBJ1-1; possible D gene TRBD1, 6 bases. CDR3 length: 14 amino acids. CDR3 nucleotide sequence: TGTGCCAGCAGTGTGACAGGAGTCAACACTGAAGCTTTATTT. Its translation: CASSVTGVNTEALF.

This sequence joins TRBV24-1 and TRBJ2-3; TRBD1 might be the D (6 bases). This CDR3 is built from 12 residues. Per germline, CDR1 KGHDR and CDR2 SFDVKD. V dropped 4 bases and J dropped 7 bases, with 8 bases sitting between them. CDR3 amino acids: CATSEQGYTQYF. In nucleotides, the CDR3 is TGTGCCACCAGTGAACAGGGCTATACGCAGTATTTT.

Many counts were recorded for this clonotype. The chain is built from TRBV7-2 and TRBJ1-6; D is unclear. The CDR3 runs 17 residues. CDR1 and CDR2 from the germline V gene are SGHTA and FQGNSA. The germline V and J ends were trimmed by 3 bases and 0 bases, with 12 bases remaining between them. As DNA, the CDR3 is TGTGCCAGCAGCTTCAGGACCAGTAGCTCCTATAATTCACCCCTCCACTTT. Protein: CASSFRTSSSYNSPLHF.

This clonotype turned up a few times. The rearrangement uses TRBV4-1 and TRBJ1-5, with D possibly matching TRBD1 (6 bases). CDR1 and CDR2 (germline): MGHRA, YSYEKL. The CDR3 sequence is 15 residues long. Between the trimmed V and J ends, which lost 1 base and 7 bases, there was a span of 14 bases. CDR3 in amino acids: CASSQVGQGYQPQHF. In DNA form, the CDR3 reads TGCGCCAGCAGCCAAGTAGGGCAGGGGTACCAGCCCCAGCATTTT.

This clonotype was observed at least ten times. The chain couples TRBV5-4 to TRBJ2-1; TRBD2 matches at 11 bases. The germline gives CDR1 SGHNT, CDR2 YYREEE (reference sequence). The CDR3 contains 16 residues. V gave up 4 bases and J gave up 5 bases; unmatched junction bases: 8. CDR3: CASSTPTSGEDNEQFF. The CDR3 bases are TGTGCCAGCAGCACCCCGACTAGCGGGGAAGACAATGAGCAGTTCTTC. Variable domain in full (rest from reference TRBV5-4 and TRBJ2-1): ETGVTQSPTHLIKTRGQQVTLRCSSQSGHNTVSWYQQALGQGPQFIFQYYREEENGRGNFPPRFSGLQFPNYSSELNVNALELDDSALYLCASSTPTSGEDNEQFFGPGTRLTVL.

This clonotype was picked up a small number of times. V gene TRBV7-3 combines with J gene TRBJ2-6; D assignment may be TRBD1 or TRBD2 (5 bases each). This CDR3 has 14 amino acids. The V and J ends lost 8 bases and 0 bases respectively, with 8 bases between them. Per germline, CDR1 SGHTA and CDR2 FQGTGA. The CDR3 loop is CASGDGSGANVLTF. DNA for the CDR3: TGTGCCAGCGGGGACGGCTCTGGGGCCAACGTCCTGACTTTC.

This clonotype appeared many times. This chain uses TRBV6-5 with TRBJ1-3; D remains unclear. The V and J ends lost 2 bases and 2 bases respectively, with 7 bases between them. The CDR3 covers 14 residues. Germline V gives CDR1 MNHEY, CDR2 SVGAGI. The DNA for the CDR3 is TGTGCCAGCAGTTACAGGGCCGCTGGAAACACCATATATTTT. Its translation: CASSYRAAGNTIYF.

This clonotype was detected many times. This sequence joins TRBV10-2 and TRBJ1-1, with D possibly matching TRBD1 (6 bases). V lost 8 bases and J lost 0, with 10 bases in between. Germline V lookup: CDR1 WSHSY, CDR2 SAAADI. This CDR3 contains 13 residues. CDR3 in DNA: TGCGCCAGCTCGGGGGGCATGAACACTGAAGCTTTCTTT. This encodes CASSGGMNTEAFF.

This clonotype came up a few times. The chain employs TRBV28 and TRBJ1-2, with D unresolved. The CDR3 consists of 17 residues. Germline CDR1 and CDR2: MDHEN and SYDVKM. Trimming removed 0 bases at V and 0 bases at J, with 14 bases between. The CDR3 bases are TGTGCCAGCAGTTTATGGATTTTAGGAACTACTAACTATGGCTACACCTTC. Protein: CASSLWILGTTNYGYTF.

This clonotype was recorded at least ten times. J is TRBJ2-7 and V is TRBV6-8, with D perhaps TRBD2 (7 bases). Germline loops: CDR1 MNHGY, CDR2 SAAAGT. The CDR3 sequence is 20 residues long. V lost 2 bases and J lost 0, with 26 bases in between. Here the CDR3 reads CASSYPTVRGRLGSSYEQYV. In DNA, the CDR3 is TGTGCCAGCAGTTACCCCACCGTGCGGGGGCGACTCGGAAGCTCCTACGAGCAGTACGTC.

This clonotype was counted a few times. The chain links TRBV4-1 to TRBJ1-2; D may be TRBD1 (6 bases). V was shortened by 1 base and J by 3 bases, with 9 bases between the two germline ends. In germline, CDR1 is MGHRA, CDR2 YSYEKL. This CDR3 spans 14 amino acids. The CDR3 here is CASSQAAGDYGYTF. CDR3 nucleotide sequence: TGCGCCAGCAGCCAAGCGGCAGGGGACTATGGCTACACCTTC.

This chain's CDR3 is CASTAPGRYNSPLHF. CDR3 DNA: TGTGCCAGCACCGCACCGGGACGGTATAATTCACCCCTCCACTTT. This chain connects TRBV6-2 or TRBV6-3 to TRBJ1-6; TRBD1 might be the D (5 bases). CDR1 MNHEY and CDR2 SVGEGT come from the germline V gene. This CDR3 region has 15 residues. Trimming removed 7 bases at V and 4 bases at J, with 14 bases between.

This clonotype came up many times. The rearrangement joins TRBV5-1 to TRBJ2-5; 8 bases match TRBD2. From germline, CDR1 is SGHRS and CDR2 YFSETQ. The V and J ends lost 3 bases and 4 bases, in that order; junction bases with no gene match: 11. The CDR3 is 16 residues long. CDR3 DNA: TGCGCCAGCAGCTCCACTCGGGGGGGCCGAGGAGAGACCCAGTACTTC. This encodes CASSSTRGGRGETQYF.

This clonotype was counted only a few times. The V call is TRBV5-6, the J call TRBJ2-7; perhaps TRBD2 as D (5 bases). Germline CDR1 and CDR2: SGHDT and YYEEEE. There are 13 residues in the CDR3. V lost 2 bases to trimming and J lost 1 base, with 7 bases between them. CDR3 DNA sequence: TGTGCCAGCAGCTTTTGGAGGTCCTACGAGCAGTACGTC. Protein product: CASSFWRSYEQYV.

V and J are TRBV20-1 and TRBJ1-5; 8 bases match TRBD1. The CDR3 sequence is 14 residues long. The germline CDR1 and CDR2 sequences are DFQATT and SNEGSKA (reference sequence). With 6 bases clipped from V and 5 bases from J, the junction kept 9 bases outside the gene matches. The CDR3 region has the DNA TGCAGTGCGAGGACAGGGAGACCCGATCAGCCCCAGCATTTT. This encodes CSARTGRPDQPQHF.